The 22 T cell receptor beta chains presented below share a single source sample, sequenced in a study of somatic mutations in cytotoxic T cells in rheumatoid arthritis. Clones were sequenced by immunoSEQ multiplex PCR, and TCRdb holds only the in-frame ones, with some missing. The sample lists 9,900 or so clones, 85% occurring once. Sequencing input: CD8+ T cells sorted from blood. The receptors come from an adult with rheumatoid arthritis.

This clone appeared once. V and J are TRBV5-1 and TRBJ2-5; 11 bases match TRBD2. Trimming cost V 4 bases and J 2 bases; bases outside gene matches: 1. The CDR3 spans 14 residues. CDR1 and CDR2 from the germline V gene are SGHRS and YFSETQ. CDR3: CASSRLAGQETQYF. The DNA of the CDR3 is TGCGCCAGCAGCCGACTAGCGGGACAAGAGACCCAGTACTTC.

The chain recombines TRBV6-5 with TRBJ2-7; possible D gene TRBD1, 6 bases. The V gene's germline CDR1 is MNHEY and CDR2 SVGAGI. Trimming took off 6 bases at V and 3 bases at J, with 15 bases between the two ends. The CDR3 is made up of 14 amino acids. CDR3 in amino acids: CASRHEQGLYEQYF. The CDR3 DNA reads TGTGCCAGCAGACACGAACAGGGCCTCTACGAGCAGTACTTC.

CDR3 sequence: CSVVSGQTTYNEQFF. CDR3 DNA: TGCAGCGTTGTTAGCGGGCAGACGACCTACAATGAGCAGTTCTTC. The rearrangement uses TRBV29-1 and TRBJ2-1; 7 nucleotides match TRBD2. This CDR3 contains 15 residues. Per the germline V gene, CDR1 is SQVTM and CDR2 is ANQGSEA. V gave up 4 bases and J gave up 2 bases; unmatched junction bases: 8.

The genes are TRBV20-1 and TRBJ1-2; D not resolved. The CDR3 length is 8 residues. Deletions cut 6 bases from V and 6 bases from J, with 2 bases between. The germline CDR1 and CDR2 sequences are DFQATT and SNEGSKA (reference sequence). The CDR3 spells CSANGYTF. The CDR3 bases are TGCAGTGCAAATGGCTACACCTTC.

This clone has a single count. The genes are TRBV9 and TRBJ2-1, with 8 bases lining up with TRBD2. The CDR3 has 17 residues. Germline CDR1 reads SGDLS; CDR2 reads YYNGEE. The ends lost 0 bases at V and 6 bases at J; junction bases unmatched: 11. The CDR3 spells CASSVAPGAGAVNEQFF. The CDR3 DNA reads as TGTGCCAGCAGCGTAGCTCCGGGAGCGGGGGCAGTCAATGAGCAGTTCTTC.

The J gene is TRBJ2-1, the V gene TRBV7-3; D is perhaps TRBD2 (7 bases). Trimming removed 1 base from V and 7 bases from J, with 14 bases in between. The CDR3 has 15 amino acids. CDR1 SGHTA and CDR2 FQGTGA come from the germline V gene. The CDR3 loop is CASSLIGGAGNEQFF. DNA for the CDR3: TGTGCCAGCAGCTTAATTGGGGGGGCGGGAAATGAGCAGTTCTTC.

The chain couples TRBV4-1 to TRBJ1-1; D remains ambiguous. CDR3 length: 15 amino acids. Trimming pared 3 bases from V and 6 bases from J, leaving 17 bases between. Germline-derived CDR1 and CDR2 are MGHRA and YSYEKL. As DNA, the CDR3 is TGCGCCAGCAGCCACCCCTTTAATGGTAAACCTGAAGCTTTCTTT. Translation: CASSHPFNGKPEAFF.

The V call is TRBV27, the J call TRBJ2-5, with 12 bases fitting TRBD2. Germline V CDR1 and CDR2: MNHEY, SMNVEV (reference sequence). The V segment lost 2 bases and the J segment 7 bases; nucleotides outside the gene matches: 8. The CDR3 runs 16 residues. The DNA of the CDR3 is TGTGCCAGCAGTTTAAGGTCTAGCGGGGGGGAAGGGACCCAGTACTTC. Amino acid sequence: CASSLRSSGGEGTQYF.

The rearrangement uses TRBV27 and TRBJ2-1; 9 bases are shared with TRBD2. The V gene end was trimmed by 2 bases and the J gene end by 6 bases; junction bases not matched to a gene: 8. The CDR3 loop spans 16 amino acids. Germline CDR1 and CDR2: MNHEY and SMNVEV (reference sequence). CDR3 coding DNA: TGTGCCAGCAGTTTAATCCCTAGCGGGGTCGTCAATGAGCAGTTCTTC. Amino acid sequence: CASSLIPSGVVNEQFF.

The CDR3 protein is CASSANVQPQHF. CDR3 in DNA: TGTGCCAGCAGTGCTAATGTGCAGCCCCAGCATTTT. The chain recombines TRBV2 with TRBJ1-5; D is unresolved. The length of the CDR3 is 12 residues. Germline loops: CDR1 SNHLY, CDR2 FYNNEI. V was pared by 4 bases and J by 7 bases, with 8 bases between.

This clone was counted between two and nine times. The chain is built from TRBV12-5 and TRBJ2-7; 9 bases match TRBD1. Germline trimming cut 0 bases from V and 3 bases from J; bases unmatched to any gene: 9. The CDR3 has 17 amino acids. Germline-derived CDR1 and CDR2 are LGHNT and FRNRAP. The CDR3 is CASGLVRRTGDIYEQYF. For the CDR3, the DNA is TGTGCTAGTGGTTTGGTACGTAGGACAGGGGATATCTACGAGCAGTACTTC.

This sequence joins TRBV2 and TRBJ2-2, with 10 bases that match TRBD2. The V gene end was trimmed by 6 bases and the J gene end by 0 bases; junction bases not matched to a gene: 7. The CDR3 runs to 17 residues. CDR1 is SNHLY and CDR2 is FYNNEI in the germline V gene. The CDR3 here is CASSSTSGNANTGELFF. The CDR3 DNA reads as TGTGCCAGCAGCAGCACTAGCGGGAACGCGAACACCGGGGAGCTGTTTTTT.

The gene calls are TRBV11-3 and TRBJ2-2, with TRBD2 as a possible D gene (6 bases). Trimming stripped 4 bases from V and 4 bases from J, with 7 bases between. Per the germline V gene, CDR1 is SGHNT and CDR2 is YENEEA. The CDR3 totals 13 residues. DNA of the CDR3: TGTGCCAGCAGCTGGAGGGGCACCGGGGAGCTGTTTTTT. Its protein is CASSWRGTGELFF.

V usage is TRBV12-5 and J usage is TRBJ2-3; D is undetermined. CDR3 size: 12 residues. With 2 bases removed from V and 4 bases from J, the gap between germline ends came to 4 bases. The germline gives CDR1 LGHNT, CDR2 FRNRAP. Here the CDR3 reads CASGLPPDTQYF. The CDR3 region has the DNA TGTGCTAGTGGTTTGCCTCCAGATACGCAGTATTTT.

As concerns this clone: At one end, the junction sequence differs from germline, possibly due to a read error. This chain connects TRBV10-3 to TRBJ1-1; D possibly corresponds to TRBD1 (5 bases). CDR1 is ENHRY, CDR2 SYGVKD, per germline. This CDR3 is 12 amino acids long. CDR3 protein: CASSYGATEAFF. DNA for the CDR3: TGTGCCAGCAGTTACGGGGCAACTGAAGCTTTCTTT.

The CDR3 bases are TGTGCCACCAGCACCGGGACAGGGTCTTACGAGCAGTACTTC. It yields the protein CATSTGTGSYEQYF. J is TRBJ2-5 and V is TRBV15, with 9 positions matching TRBD1. Judging by the DNA end, TRBJ2-7 fits better; the J call may be wrong. The CDR3 is 14 residues long. Germline V lookup: CDR1 LNHNV, CDR2 YYDKDF (reference sequence).

V usage is TRBV14 and J usage is TRBJ2-1; maybe TRBD2 (5 bases). Germline values: CDR1 SGHDN, CDR2 FVKESK. There are 14 residues in the CDR3. The V end was cut by 0 bases, the J end by 9 bases, with 12 bases between. In DNA form, the CDR3 reads TGTGCCAGCAGCCAAGATCGAACTAGATCTGAGCAGTTCTTC. It codes for CASSQDRTRSEQFF.

The sample holds a few counts of this clone. This chain uses TRBV9 with TRBJ2-3; 7 nucleotides agree with TRBD2. V shed 2 bases, J shed 2 bases, and the junction held 8 bases outside the gene matches. The CDR3 has 16 residues. From germline, CDR1 is SGDLS and CDR2 YYNGEE. Here the CDR3 reads CASSVLSGALTDTQYF. The CDR3 nucleotides are TGTGCCAGCAGCGTGTTAAGCGGGGCACTCACAGATACGCAGTATTTT.

This chain links TRBV19 with TRBJ1-2, with a tentative D call TRBD1 (5 bases). CDR3 size: 13 residues. V gave up 8 bases and J gave up 4 bases, with 14 bases separating them. Germline values: CDR1 LNHDA, CDR2 SQIVND (reference sequence). As DNA, the CDR3 is TGTGCCAGTTTGAACCAGGGCACCTATGGCTACACCTTC. Its protein is CASLNQGTYGYTF.

CDR3 DNA: TGTGCCAGTAGTATAGATTCAGGGGGCAGTTGGGACACTGAAGCTTTCTTT. This encodes CASSIDSGGSWDTEAFF. V is TRBV19 and J is TRBJ1-1, with TRBD1 matching 8 bases. CDR3 length: 17 amino acids. The germline V gene encodes CDR1 LNHDA and CDR2 SQIVND (reference sequence). The V and J ends lost 0 bases and 3 bases, in that order; junction bases with no gene match: 9.

This rearrangement joins TRBV20-1 to TRBJ2-7, with D possibly being TRBD2 (6 bases). This CDR3 has 11 residues. V was trimmed by 6 bases and J by 3 bases, leaving 9 bases between them. Per germline, CDR1 DFQATT and CDR2 SNEGSKA (reference sequence). DNA of the CDR3: TGCAGTGCAGGGCGGGGCTACGAGCAGTACTTC. Its translation is CSAGRGYEQYF.

The chain is built from TRBV7-9 and TRBJ2-7, with TRBD2 identical over 9 bases. V lost 1 base to trimming and J lost 4 bases; unmatched junction nucleotides: 14. This CDR3 contains 18 residues. The V gene's germline CDR1 is SEHNR and CDR2 FQNEAQ (reference sequence). The CDR3 nucleotides are TGTGCCAGCAGCTTAGAGGTTGGTAGAGGACTAGCGATATACGAGCAGTACTTC. Translated: CASSLEVGRGLAIYEQYF. Complete variable domain (other parts from reference TRBV7-9 and TRBJ2-7): DTGVSQNPRHKITKRGQNVTFRCDPISEHNRLYWYRQTLGQGPEFLTYFQNEAQLEKSRLLSDRFSAERPKGSFSTLEIQRTEQGDSAMYLCASSLEVGRGLAIYEQYFGPGTRLTVT.